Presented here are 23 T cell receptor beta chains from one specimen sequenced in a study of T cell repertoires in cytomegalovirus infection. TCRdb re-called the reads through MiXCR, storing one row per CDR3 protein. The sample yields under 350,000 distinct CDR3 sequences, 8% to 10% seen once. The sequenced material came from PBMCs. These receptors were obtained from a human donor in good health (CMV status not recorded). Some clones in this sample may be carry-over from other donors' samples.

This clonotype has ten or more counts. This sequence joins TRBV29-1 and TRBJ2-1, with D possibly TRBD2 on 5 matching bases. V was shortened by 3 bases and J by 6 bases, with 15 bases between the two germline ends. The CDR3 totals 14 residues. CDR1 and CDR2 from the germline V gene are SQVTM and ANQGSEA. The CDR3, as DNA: TGCAGCGTTGAGCACCCCGCCGGACTCAATGAGCAGTTCTTC. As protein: CSVEHPAGLNEQFF.

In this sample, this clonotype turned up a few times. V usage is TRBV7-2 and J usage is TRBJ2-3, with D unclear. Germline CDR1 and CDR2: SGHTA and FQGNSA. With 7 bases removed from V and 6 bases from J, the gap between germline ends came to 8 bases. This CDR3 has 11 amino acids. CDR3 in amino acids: CASTSADTQYF. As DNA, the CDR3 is TGTGCCAGCACCTCCGCGGATACGCAGTATTTT.

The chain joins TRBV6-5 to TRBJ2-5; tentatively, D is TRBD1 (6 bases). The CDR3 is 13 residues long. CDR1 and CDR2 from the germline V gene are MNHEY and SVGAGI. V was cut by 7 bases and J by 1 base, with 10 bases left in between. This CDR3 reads CASNNRAQETQYF. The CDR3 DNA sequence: TGTGCCAGCAATAACAGGGCCCAAGAGACCCAGTACTTC.

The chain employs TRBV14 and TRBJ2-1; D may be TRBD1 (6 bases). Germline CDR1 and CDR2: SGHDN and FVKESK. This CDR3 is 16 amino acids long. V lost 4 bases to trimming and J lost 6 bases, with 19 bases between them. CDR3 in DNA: TGTGCCAGCAGCCTCTACCGAGGGGGAACTAGCAATGAGCAGTTCTTC. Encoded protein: CASSLYRGGTSNEQFF.

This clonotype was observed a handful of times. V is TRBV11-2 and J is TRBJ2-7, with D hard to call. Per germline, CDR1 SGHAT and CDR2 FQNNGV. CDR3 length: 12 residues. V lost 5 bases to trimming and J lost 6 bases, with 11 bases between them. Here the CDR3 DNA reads TGTGCCAGCAGCCGATCTGACCGCGAGCAGTACTTC. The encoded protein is CASSRSDREQYF.

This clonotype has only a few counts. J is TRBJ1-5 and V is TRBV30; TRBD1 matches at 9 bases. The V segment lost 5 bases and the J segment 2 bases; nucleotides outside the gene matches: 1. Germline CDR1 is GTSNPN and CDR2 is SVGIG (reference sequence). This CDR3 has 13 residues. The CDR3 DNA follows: TGTGCCTGGGACAGGGGGGGCAATCAGCCCCAGCATTTT. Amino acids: CAWDRGGNQPQHF.

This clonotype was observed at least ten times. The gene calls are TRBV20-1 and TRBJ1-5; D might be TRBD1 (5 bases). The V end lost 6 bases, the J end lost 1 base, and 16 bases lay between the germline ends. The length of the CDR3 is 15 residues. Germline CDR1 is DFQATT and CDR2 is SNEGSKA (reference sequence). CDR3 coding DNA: TGCAGTGCCCCGATCGGGGGGGGAAGCAATCAGCCCCAGCATTTT. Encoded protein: CSAPIGGGSNQPQHF.

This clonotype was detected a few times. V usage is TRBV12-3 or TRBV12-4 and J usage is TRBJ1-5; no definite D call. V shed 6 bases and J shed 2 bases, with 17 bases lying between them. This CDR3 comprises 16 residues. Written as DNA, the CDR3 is TGTGCCAGCAGCCTAGGGCCCAGGTCTGGCAATCAGCCCCAGCATTTT. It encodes CASSLGPRSGNQPQHF.

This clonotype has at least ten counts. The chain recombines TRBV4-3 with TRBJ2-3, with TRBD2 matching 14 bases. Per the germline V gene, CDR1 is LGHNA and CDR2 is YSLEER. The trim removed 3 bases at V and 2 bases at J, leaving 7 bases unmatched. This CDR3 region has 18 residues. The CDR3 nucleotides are TGCGCCAGCAGCCAGGGACTAGCGGGAGCCACCTTCACAGATACGCAGTATTTT. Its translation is CASSQGLAGATFTDTQYF.

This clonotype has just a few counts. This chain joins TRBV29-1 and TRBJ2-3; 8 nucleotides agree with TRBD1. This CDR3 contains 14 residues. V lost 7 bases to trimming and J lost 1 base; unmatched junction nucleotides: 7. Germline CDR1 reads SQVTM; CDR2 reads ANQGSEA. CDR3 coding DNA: TGCAGCGGTGGACAGGGCCGGGGCACAGATACGCAGTATTTT. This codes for CSGGQGRGTDTQYF.

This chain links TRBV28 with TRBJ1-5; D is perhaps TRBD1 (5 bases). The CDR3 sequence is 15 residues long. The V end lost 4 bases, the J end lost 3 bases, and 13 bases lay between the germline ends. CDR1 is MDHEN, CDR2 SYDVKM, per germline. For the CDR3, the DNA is TGTGCCAGCAGTTCGGGTCAGGGTTACAATCAGCCCCAGCATTTT. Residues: CASSSGQGYNQPQHF.

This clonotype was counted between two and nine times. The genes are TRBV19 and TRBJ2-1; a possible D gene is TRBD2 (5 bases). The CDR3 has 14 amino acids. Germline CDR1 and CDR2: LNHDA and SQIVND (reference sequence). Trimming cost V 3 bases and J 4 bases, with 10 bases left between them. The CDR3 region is CASSIVGGYNEQFF. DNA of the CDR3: TGTGCCAGTAGTATCGTTGGCGGGTACAATGAGCAGTTCTTC.

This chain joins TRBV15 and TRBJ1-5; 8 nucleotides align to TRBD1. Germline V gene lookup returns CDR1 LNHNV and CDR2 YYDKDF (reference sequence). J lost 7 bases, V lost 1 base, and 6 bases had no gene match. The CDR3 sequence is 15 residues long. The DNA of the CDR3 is TGTGCCACCAGCAGAGGAGGACAGGGACGCCAGCCCCAGCATTTT. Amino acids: CATSRGGQGRQPQHF. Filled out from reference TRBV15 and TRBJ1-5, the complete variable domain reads DAMVIQNPRYQVTQFGKPVTLSCSQTLNHNVMYWYQQKSSQAPKLLFHYYDKDFNNEADTPDNFQSRRPNTSFCFLDIRSPGLGDTAMYLCATSRGGQGRQPQHFGDGTRLSIL.

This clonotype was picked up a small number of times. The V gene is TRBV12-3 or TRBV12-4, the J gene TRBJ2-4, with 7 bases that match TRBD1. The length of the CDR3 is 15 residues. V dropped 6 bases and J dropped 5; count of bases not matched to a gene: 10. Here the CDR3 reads CASSSQGGAQNIQYF. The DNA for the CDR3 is TGTGCCAGCAGCTCTCAAGGGGGCGCCCAAAACATTCAGTACTTC.

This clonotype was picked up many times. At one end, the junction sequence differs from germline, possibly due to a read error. The DNA for the CDR3 is TGTGCCAGCAGCCCCCGTGCCATCCTAAACCACTGGAATTTT. The encoded protein is CASSPRAILNHWNF. V usage is TRBV6-2 or TRBV6-3 and J usage is TRBJ1-5, with D unclear. This CDR3 spans 14 amino acids. Per the germline V gene, CDR1 is MNHEY and CDR2 is SVGEGT.

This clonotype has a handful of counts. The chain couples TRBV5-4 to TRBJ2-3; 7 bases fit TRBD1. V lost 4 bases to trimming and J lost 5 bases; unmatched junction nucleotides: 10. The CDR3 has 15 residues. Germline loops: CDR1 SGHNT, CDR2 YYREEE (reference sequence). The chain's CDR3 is CASSHTGDRGDTQYF. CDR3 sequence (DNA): TGTGCCAGCAGCCATACAGGGGATCGGGGAGATACGCAGTATTTT.

The CDR3 DNA sequence: TGCAGTGCTAGATTGGGGCTCCAAGAGACCCAGTACTTC. It is translated as CSARLGLQETQYF. The chain uses TRBV20-1 and TRBJ2-5; D might be TRBD1 (5 bases). The germline V gene has CDR1 DFQATT and CDR2 SNEGSKA (reference sequence). The germline V and J ends were trimmed by 2 bases and 1 base, with 8 bases remaining between them. CDR3 length: 13 residues.

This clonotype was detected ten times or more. CDR3 sequence: CSATSTSGYQETQYF. CDR3 bases: TGCAGTGCTACCTCGACTAGCGGGTACCAAGAGACCCAGTACTTC. The rearrangement joins TRBV20-1 to TRBJ2-5, with 10 nucleotides matching TRBD2. The length of the CDR3 is 15 residues. V shed 4 bases, J shed 0 bases, and the junction held 5 bases outside the gene matches. Germline values: CDR1 DFQATT, CDR2 SNEGSKA (reference sequence).

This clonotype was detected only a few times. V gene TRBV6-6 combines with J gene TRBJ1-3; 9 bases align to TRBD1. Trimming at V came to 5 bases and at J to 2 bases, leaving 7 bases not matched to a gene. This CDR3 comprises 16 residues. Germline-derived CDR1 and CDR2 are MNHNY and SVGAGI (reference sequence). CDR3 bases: TGTGCCAGCAGTGGCCGGGACAGGGTTCCTGGAAACACCATATATTTT. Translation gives CASSGRDRVPGNTIYF.

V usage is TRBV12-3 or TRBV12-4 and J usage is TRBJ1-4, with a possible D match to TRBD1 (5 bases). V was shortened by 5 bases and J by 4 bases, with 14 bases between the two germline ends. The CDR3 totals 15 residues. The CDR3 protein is CASSTRQQINEKLFF. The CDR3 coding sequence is TGTGCCAGCAGTACCCGACAGCAAATTAATGAAAAACTGTTTTTT.

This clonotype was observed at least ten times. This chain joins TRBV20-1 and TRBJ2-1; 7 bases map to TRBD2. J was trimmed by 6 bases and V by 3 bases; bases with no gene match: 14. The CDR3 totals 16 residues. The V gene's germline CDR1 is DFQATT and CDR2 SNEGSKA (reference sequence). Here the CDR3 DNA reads TGCAGTGCTAGTGATAGAAGGAGGACTAGTTTCAATGAGCAGTTCTTC. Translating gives CSASDRRRTSFNEQFF.

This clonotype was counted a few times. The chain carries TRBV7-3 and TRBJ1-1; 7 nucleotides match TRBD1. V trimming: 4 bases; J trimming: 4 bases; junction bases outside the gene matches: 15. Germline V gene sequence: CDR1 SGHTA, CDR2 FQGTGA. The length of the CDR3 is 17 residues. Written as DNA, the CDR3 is TGTGCCAGCAGCTCCAACAGGGGAAAGGAGCCAAGCACTGAAGCTTTCTTT. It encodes CASSSNRGKEPSTEAFF.

CDR3 sequence: CASSLVARSGANVLTF. CDR3 DNA sequence: TGTGCCAGCAGCTTAGTGGCTCGCTCTGGGGCCAACGTCCTGACTTTC. The V and J genes are TRBV11-2 and TRBJ2-6; D gene uncertain. V lost 1 base to trimming and J lost 0 bases, with 7 bases between them. Germline V gene data show CDR1 as SGHAT and CDR2 as FQNNGV. This CDR3 is 16 amino acids long.